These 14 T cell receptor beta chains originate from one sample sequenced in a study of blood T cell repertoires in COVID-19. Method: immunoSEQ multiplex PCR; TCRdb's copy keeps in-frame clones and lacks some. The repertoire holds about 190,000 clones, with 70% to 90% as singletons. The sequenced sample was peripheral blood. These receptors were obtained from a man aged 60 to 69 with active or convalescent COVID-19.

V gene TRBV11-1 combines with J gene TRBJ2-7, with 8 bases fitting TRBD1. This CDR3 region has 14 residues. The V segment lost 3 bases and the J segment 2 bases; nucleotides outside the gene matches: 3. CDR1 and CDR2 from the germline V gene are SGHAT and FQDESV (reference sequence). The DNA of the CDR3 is TGTGCCAGCAGCTTCAGACAGGGGACCTACGAGCAGTACTTC. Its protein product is CASSFRQGTYEQYF. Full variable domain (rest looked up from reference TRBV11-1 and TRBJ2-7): EAEVAQSPRYKITEKSQAVAFWCDPISGHATLYWYRQILGQGPELLVQFQDESVVDDSQLPKDRFSAERLKGVDSTLKIQPAELGDSAMYLCASSFRQGTYEQYFGPGTRLTVT.

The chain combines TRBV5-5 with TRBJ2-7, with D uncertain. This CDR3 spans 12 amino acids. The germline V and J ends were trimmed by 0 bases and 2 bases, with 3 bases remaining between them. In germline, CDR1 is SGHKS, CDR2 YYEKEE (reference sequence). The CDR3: CASSLGAYEQYF. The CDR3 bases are TGTGCCAGCAGCTTGGGAGCCTACGAGCAGTACTTC.

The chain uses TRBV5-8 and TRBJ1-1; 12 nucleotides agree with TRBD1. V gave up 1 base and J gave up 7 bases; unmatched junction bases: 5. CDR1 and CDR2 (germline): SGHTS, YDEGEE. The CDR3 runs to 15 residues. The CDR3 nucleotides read TGTGCCAGCAGCTTGCCAGGGACAGGGGGCGTTGAAGCTTTCTTT. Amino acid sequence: CASSLPGTGGVEAFF.

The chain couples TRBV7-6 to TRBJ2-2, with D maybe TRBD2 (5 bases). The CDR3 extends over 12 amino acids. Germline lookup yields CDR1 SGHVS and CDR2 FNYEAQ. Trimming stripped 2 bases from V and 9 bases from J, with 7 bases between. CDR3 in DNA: TGTGCCAGCAGCTTATCGGGGAGGGAGCTGTTTTTT. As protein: CASSLSGRELFF.

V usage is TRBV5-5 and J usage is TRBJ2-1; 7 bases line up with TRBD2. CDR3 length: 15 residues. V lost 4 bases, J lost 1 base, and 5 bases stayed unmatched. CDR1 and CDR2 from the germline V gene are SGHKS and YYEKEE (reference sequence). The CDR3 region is CASSPGGTSYNEQFF. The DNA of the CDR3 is TGTGCCAGCAGCCCGGGGGGTACGTCCTACAATGAGCAGTTCTTC.

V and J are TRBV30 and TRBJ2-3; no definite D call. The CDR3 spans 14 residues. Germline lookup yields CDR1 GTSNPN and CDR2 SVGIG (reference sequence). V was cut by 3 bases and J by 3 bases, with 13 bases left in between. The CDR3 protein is CAWRPPGVTDTQYF. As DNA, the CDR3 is TGTGCCTGGAGGCCCCCCGGAGTTACAGATACGCAGTATTTT.

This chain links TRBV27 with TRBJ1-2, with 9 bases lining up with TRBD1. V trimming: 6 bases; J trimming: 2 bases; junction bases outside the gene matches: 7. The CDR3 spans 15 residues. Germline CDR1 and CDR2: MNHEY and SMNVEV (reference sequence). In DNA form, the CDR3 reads TGTGCCAGCAGCCAGACAGGGGGGAAGAACTATGGCTACACCTTC. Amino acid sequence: CASSQTGGKNYGYTF.

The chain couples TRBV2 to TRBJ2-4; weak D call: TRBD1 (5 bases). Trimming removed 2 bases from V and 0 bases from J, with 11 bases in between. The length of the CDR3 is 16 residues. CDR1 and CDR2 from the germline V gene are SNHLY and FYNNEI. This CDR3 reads CASSEFRALAKNIQYF. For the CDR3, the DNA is TGTGCCAGCAGTGAATTCAGGGCCTTAGCCAAAAACATTCAGTACTTC.

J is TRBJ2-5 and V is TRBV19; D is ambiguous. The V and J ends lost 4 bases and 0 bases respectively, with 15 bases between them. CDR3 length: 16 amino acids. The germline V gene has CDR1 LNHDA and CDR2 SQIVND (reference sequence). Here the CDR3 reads CASSRDISPYQETQYF. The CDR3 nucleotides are TGTGCCAGTAGTAGAGATATCAGTCCGTACCAAGAGACCCAGTACTTC.

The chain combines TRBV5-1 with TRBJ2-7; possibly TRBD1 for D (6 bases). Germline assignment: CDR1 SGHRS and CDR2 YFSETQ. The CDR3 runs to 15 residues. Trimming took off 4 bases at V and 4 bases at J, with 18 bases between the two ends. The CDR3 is CASSAGGGKGYEQYF. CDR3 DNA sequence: TGCGCCAGCAGCGCTGGTGGGGGCAAAGGGTACGAGCAGTACTTC.

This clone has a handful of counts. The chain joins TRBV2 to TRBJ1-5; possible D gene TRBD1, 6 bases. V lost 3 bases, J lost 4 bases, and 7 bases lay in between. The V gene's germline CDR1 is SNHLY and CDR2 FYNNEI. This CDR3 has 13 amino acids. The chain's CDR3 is CASSEGANQPQHF. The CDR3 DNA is TGTGCCAGCAGTGAGGGGGCGAATCAGCCCCAGCATTTT.

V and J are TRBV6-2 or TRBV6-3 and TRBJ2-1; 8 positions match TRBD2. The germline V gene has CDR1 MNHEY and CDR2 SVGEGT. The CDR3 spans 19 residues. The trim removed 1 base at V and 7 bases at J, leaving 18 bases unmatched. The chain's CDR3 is CASSYYWGLTGGQRNEQFF. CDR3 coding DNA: TGTGCCAGCAGTTACTACTGGGGTTTAACGGGGGGGCAAAGGAATGAGCAGTTCTTC.

In nucleotides, the CDR3 is TGCGCCAGCAGTCCCGGGACACCTAACACCGGGGAGCTGTTTTTT. It is translated as CASSPGTPNTGELFF. V and J are TRBV10-1 and TRBJ2-2; the D gene is possibly TRBD1 (6 bases). Germline CDR1 reads WNHNN; CDR2 reads SYGVQD (reference sequence). This CDR3 is 15 amino acids long. Trimming took off 5 bases at V and 2 bases at J, with 12 bases between the two ends.

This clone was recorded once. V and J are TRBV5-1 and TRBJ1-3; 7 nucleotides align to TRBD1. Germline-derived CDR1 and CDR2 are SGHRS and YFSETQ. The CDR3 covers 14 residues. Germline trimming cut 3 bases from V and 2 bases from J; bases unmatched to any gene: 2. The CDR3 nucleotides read TGCGCCAGCAGCTCCCAGGGGGCTGGAAACACCATATATTTT. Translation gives CASSSQGAGNTIYF.